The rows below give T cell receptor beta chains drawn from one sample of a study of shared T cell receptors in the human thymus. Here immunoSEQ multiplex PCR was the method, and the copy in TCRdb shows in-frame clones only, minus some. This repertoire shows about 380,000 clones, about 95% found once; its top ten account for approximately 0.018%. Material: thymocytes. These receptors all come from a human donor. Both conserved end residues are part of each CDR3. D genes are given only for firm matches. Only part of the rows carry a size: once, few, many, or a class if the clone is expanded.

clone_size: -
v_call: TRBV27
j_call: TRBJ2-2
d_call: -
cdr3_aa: CASSSQPTGRRELFF
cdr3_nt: TGTGCCAGCAGTTCCCAGCCCACAGGGCGCCGGGAGCTGTTTTTT

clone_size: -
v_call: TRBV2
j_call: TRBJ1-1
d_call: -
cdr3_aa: CASIPDLRTFF
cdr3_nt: TGTGCCAGCATCCCCGACCTTAGAACTTTCTTT

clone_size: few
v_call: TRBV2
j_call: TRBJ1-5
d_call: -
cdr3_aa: CASSVGSNQPQHF
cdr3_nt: TGTGCCAGCAGTGTGGGCAGCAATCAGCCCCAGCATTTT

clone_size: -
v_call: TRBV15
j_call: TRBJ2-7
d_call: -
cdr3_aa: CATKPAGGNFYEQYF
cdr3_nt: TGTGCCACCAAACCGGCGGGCGGGAACTTCTACGAGCAGTACTTC

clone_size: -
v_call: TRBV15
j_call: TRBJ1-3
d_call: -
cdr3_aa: CATSRGEPFRRGSGNTIYF
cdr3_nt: TGTGCCACCAGCAGAGGGGAACCCTTTAGGCGGGGTTCGGGAAACACCATATATTTT

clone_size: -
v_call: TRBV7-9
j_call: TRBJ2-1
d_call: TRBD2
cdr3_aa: CASSLLAGAPNEQFF
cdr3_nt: TGTGCCAGCAGCCTCCTAGCGGGAGCCCCCAATGAGCAGTTCTTC

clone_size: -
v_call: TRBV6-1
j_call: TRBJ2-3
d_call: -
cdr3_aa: CASSAQGNPADTQYF
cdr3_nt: TGTGCCAGCAGTGCACAGGGAAATCCGGCAGATACGCAGTATTTT

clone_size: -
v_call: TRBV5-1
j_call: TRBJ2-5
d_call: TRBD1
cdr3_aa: CASSRKGTGEETQYF
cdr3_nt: TGCGCCAGCAGCCGAAAAGGGACAGGGGAAGAGACCCAGTACTTC

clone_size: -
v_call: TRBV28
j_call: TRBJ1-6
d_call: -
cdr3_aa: CASTLGIQKSSYNSPLHF
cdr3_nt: TGTGCCAGCACCCTGGGGATACAGAAAAGCTCCTATAATTCACCCCTCCACTTT

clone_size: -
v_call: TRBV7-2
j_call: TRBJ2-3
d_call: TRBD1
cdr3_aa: CASSSGQGWADTQYF
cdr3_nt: TGTGCCAGCAGCTCCGGACAGGGGTGGGCAGATACGCAGTATTTT

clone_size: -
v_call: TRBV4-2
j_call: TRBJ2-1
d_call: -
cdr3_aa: CASSGAVYNEQFF
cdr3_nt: TGTGCCAGCAGCGGGGCGGTTTACAATGAGCAGTTCTTC

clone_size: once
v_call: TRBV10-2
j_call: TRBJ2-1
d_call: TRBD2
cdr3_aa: CASSDKGTSEPYNEQFF
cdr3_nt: TGCGCCAGCAGTGACAAGGGGACTAGCGAGCCCTACAATGAGCAGTTCTTC

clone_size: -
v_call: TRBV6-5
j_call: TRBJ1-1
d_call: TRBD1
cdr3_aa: CASNLGQGTEAFF
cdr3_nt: TGTGCCAGCAACCTAGGACAGGGGACTGAAGCTTTCTTT

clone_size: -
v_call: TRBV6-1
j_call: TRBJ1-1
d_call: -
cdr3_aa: CASSEARAEAFF
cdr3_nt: TGTGCCAGCAGTGAAGCTCGGGCTGAAGCTTTCTTT

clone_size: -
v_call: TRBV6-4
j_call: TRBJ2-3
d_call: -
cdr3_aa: CASSDSRDLTDTQYF
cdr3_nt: TGTGCCAGCAGTGACTCCCGGGACCTCACAGATACGCAGTATTTT

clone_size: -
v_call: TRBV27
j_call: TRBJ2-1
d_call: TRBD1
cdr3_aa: CASSFQGQGWNEQFF
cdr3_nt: TGTGCCAGCAGTTTCCAGGGACAGGGGTGGAATGAGCAGTTCTTC

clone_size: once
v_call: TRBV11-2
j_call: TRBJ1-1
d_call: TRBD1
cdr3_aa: CASSPRGRGTEAFF
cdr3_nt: TGTGCCAGCAGCCCCAGGGGGAGGGGCACTGAAGCTTTCTTT

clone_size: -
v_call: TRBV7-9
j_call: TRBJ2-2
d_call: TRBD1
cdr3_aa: CASSPGTGKLFF
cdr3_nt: TGTGCCAGCAGCCCCGGGACAGGGAAGCTGTTTTTT

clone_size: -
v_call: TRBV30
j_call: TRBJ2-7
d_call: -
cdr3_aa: CAWSVDIPPTSYEQYF
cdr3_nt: TGTGCCTGGAGCGTAGACATACCTCCCACGTCGTACGAGCAGTACTTC

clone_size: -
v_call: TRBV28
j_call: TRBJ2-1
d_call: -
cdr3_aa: CASSPRGRVTTEQFF
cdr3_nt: TGTGCCAGCAGTCCCCGGGGAAGGGTTACCACTGAGCAGTTCTTC

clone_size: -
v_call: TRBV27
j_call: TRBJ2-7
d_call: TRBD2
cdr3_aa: CASIWGPGTSCSYEQYF
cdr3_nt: TGTGCCAGCATTTGGGGCCCCGGGACTAGCTGCTCCTACGAGCAGTACTTC

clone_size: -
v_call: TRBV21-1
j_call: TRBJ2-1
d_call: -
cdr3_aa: CASCGTSGNEQFF
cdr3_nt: TGTGCCAGCTGCGGGACTAGTGGGAATGAGCAGTTCTTC

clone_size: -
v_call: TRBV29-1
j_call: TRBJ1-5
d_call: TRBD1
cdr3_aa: CSVGRGTGQPQHF
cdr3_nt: TGCAGCGTAGGCAGGGGGACCGGTCAGCCCCAGCATTTT

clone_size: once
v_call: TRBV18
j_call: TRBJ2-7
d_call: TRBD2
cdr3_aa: CASSPRPGLAGGLSYEQYF
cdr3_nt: TGTGCCAGCTCACCACGACCGGGACTAGCGGGAGGGCTGTCCTACGAGCAGTACTTC

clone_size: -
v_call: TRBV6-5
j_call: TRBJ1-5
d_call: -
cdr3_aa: CASSYSPDQPQHF
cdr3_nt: TGTGCCAGCAGTTACTCCCCCGACCAGCCCCAGCATTTT

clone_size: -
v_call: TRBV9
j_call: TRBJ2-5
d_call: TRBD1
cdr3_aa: CASSGEDRERKTQYF
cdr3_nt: TGTGCCAGCAGCGGAGAAGACAGGGAAAGGAAGACCCAGTACTTC

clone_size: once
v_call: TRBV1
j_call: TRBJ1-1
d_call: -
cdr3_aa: CTTRGGGSLLTEAFF
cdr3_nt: TGCACCACCCGGGGAGGAGGCAGTCTTTTAACTGAAGCTTTCTTT

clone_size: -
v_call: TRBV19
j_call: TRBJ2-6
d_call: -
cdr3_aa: CASSPNKVGANVLTF
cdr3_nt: TGTGCCAGTAGTCCCAATAAAGTAGGGGCCAACGTCCTGACTTTC

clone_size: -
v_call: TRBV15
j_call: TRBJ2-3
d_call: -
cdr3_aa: CATSRDTIAGGPNTDTQYF
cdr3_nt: TGTGCCACCAGCAGAGATACAATCGCCGGCGGGCCCAACACAGATACGCAGTATTTT

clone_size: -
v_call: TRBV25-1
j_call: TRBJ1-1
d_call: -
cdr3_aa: CASSPFGSDTEAFF
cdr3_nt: TGTGCCAGCAGTCCCTTCGGCAGCGACACTGAAGCTTTCTTT

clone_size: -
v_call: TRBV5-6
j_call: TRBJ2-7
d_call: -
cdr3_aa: CASSYRVGYEQYF
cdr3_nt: TGTGCCAGCAGCTACAGGGTTGGATACGAGCAGTACTTC

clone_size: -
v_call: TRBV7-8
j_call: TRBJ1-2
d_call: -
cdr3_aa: CASSLVGRTGNYGYTF
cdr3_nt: TGTGCCAGCAGCTTAGTGGGACGAACGGGGAACTATGGCTACACCTTC

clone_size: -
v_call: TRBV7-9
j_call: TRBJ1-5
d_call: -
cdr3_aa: CASSTPAQSQNQPQHF
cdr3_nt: TGTGCCAGCAGCACCCCCGCCCAATCTCAAAACCAGCCCCAGCATTTT

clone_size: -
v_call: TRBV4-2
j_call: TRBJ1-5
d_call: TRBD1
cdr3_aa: CASRQGSNQPQHF
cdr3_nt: TGTGCCAGCCGACAGGGGAGCAATCAGCCCCAGCATTTT

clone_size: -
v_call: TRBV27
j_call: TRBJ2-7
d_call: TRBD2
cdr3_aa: CASSYLAGGISYEQYF
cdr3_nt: TGTGCCAGCAGTTACTTAGCGGGAGGTATCTCCTACGAGCAGTACTTC

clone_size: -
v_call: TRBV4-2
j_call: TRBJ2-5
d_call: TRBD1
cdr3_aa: CASSQDRDRGRETQYF
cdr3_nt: TGTGCCAGCAGCCAAGATAGGGACAGGGGGCGAGAGACCCAGTACTTC

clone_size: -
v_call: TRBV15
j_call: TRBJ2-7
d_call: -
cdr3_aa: CATSRVRGRPYEQYF
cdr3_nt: TGTGCCACCAGCAGAGTAAGAGGGAGACCCTACGAGCAGTACTTC

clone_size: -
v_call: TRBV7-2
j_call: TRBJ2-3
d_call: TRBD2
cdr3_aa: CASSVSGTTGDTQYF
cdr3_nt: TGTGCCAGCAGCGTATCCGGGACTACGGGGGATACGCAGTATTTT

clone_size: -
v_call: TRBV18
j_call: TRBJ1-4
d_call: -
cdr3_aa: CATSTGTENEKLFF
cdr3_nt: TGTGCCACTTCAACCGGGACGGAGAATGAAAAACTGTTTTTT

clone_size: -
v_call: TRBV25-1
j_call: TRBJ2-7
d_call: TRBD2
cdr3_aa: CASSESPGLGSSYEQYF
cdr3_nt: TGTGCCAGCAGTGAATCCCCAGGACTAGGGAGCTCCTACGAGCAGTACTTC

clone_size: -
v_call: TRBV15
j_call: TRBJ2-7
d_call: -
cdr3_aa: CATSREGLEQYF
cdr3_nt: TGTGCCACCAGCAGAGAAGGGCTCGAGCAGTACTTC

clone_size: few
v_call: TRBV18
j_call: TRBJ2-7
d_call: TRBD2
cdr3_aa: CASSPAGRATKEQYF
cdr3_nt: TGTGCCAGCTCACCAGCCGGGAGGGCCACGAAAGAGCAGTACTTC

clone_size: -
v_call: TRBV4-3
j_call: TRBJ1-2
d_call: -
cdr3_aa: CASSQWVGQAYGYTF
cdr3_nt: TGCGCCAGCAGCCAATGGGTAGGGCAGGCCTATGGCTACACCTTC

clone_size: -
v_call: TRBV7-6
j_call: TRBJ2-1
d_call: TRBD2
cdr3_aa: CASSLEASGRGNEQFF
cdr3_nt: TGTGCCAGCAGCTTAGAGGCTAGCGGGAGGGGGAATGAGCAGTTCTTC

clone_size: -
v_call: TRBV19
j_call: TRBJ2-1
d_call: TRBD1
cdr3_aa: CASSIGSGQGTYNEQFF
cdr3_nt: TGTGCCAGTAGTATAGGATCGGGACAGGGGACGTACAATGAGCAGTTCTTC

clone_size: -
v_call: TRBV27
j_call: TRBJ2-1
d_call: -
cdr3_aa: CASSSAPYNEQFF
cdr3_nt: TGTGCCAGCAGTTCCGCCCCCTACAATGAGCAGTTCTTC

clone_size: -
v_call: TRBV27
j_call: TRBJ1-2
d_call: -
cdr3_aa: CASGHLSNYGYTF
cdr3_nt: TGTGCCAGTGGTCACCTTTCAAACTATGGCTACACCTTC

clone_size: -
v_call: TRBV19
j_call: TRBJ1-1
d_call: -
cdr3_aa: CASSRDTEAFF
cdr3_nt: TGTGCCAGTAGTCGAGACACTGAAGCTTTCTTT

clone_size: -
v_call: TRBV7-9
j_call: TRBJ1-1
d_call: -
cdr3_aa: CATQAGADTEAFF
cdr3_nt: TGTGCCACCCAGGCCGGGGCGGACACTGAAGCTTTCTTT

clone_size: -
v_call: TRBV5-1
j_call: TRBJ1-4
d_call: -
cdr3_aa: CASSLFTGEEEKLFF
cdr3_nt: TGCGCCAGCAGCTTGTTTACGGGGGAGGAGGAAAAACTGTTTTTT

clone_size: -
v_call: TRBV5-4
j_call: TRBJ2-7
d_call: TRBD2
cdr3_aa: CATQGLADSYEQYF
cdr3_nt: TGTGCCACCCAGGGACTAGCGGACTCCTACGAGCAGTACTTC